This T cell receptor beta chain was profiled in a study of blood T cells in healthy people across ages. This clonotype was observed a handful of times. For the second PCR, which ran for roughly 6 to 12 cycles, a sample-barcoded 5' primer and a J-beta primer mix were used. A tag from a template-switch adaptor with 12 random nucleotides marked each cDNA molecule. TCRdb fed the 5' RACE reads into MiXCR, producing one record per CDR3 protein. The sample contains just over 800,000 distinct CDR3 sequences, 60% to 80% of which appear only once. This CDR3 has 12 residues. The V end was cut by 5 bases, the J end by 10 bases, with 9 bases between.

The sequence came from a man aged 25 to 45 in good health. The specimen sequenced was blood. The chain couples TRBV12-3 or TRBV12-4 to TRBJ1-6, with a possible D match to TRBD1 (5 bases). The chain's CDR3 is CASSGAYSPLHF. CDR3 in DNA: TGTGCCAGCAGTGGGGCGTACTCACCCCTCCACTTT.